Described below is a single T cell receptor beta chain sequence and its context. As processed by the authors: Reference gene primer amplification gave nucleated cell count estimates. This table comes from immunoSEQ multiplex PCR, and its TCRdb copy is limited to in-frame clones, with some not included. Clone size and V and J calls were adopted from that table, with D and trimming inferred from the DNA. The profile shows a few hundred thousand clones, 80% to 90% of them singletons. The sample comes from a study of blood T cell repertoires in COVID-19. Background on the study: The analysed material was cDNA or gDNA that came from T cells, B-cell-depleted T cells, or PBMCs.

The sequenced material came from peripheral blood. The clonotype was recovered from a man in his fifties with active or convalescent COVID-19.

The CDR3 nucleotides read TGTGCCAGCTCACGACGGACAGGGGGTGGCCCTGAAGCTTTCTTT. It encodes CASSRRTGGGPEAFF. The chain has TRBV18 and TRBJ1-1; 10 positions agree with TRBD1. Looked up from germline, CDR1 is KGHSH and CDR2 is LQKENI. The CDR3 length is 15 residues. Trimming removed 4 bases from V and 6 bases from J; junction bases left unmatched: 8. Filled out from reference TRBV18 and TRBJ1-1, the complete variable domain reads NAGVMQNPRHLVRRRGQEARLRCSPMKGHSHVYWYRQLPEEGLKFMVYLQKENIIDESGMPKERFSAEFPKEGPSILRIQQVVRGDSAAYFCASSRRTGGGPEAFFGQGTRLTVV.